The present T cell receptor (beta chain) was sequenced within a study of Ad26.COV2.S vaccination and SARS-CoV-2 variants. Turning to the study itself: Ad26.COV2.S shots went into the muscle once or twice, 56 days apart.

Assay used: immunoSEQ multiplex PCR; TCRdb lists only in-frame clones, some missing. The data hold about 350,000 clones, with about 85% observed a single time. This sample's treatment: roughly 18 received Ad26.COV2.S at low or high dose, single or two shots; 5 received placebo; per-sample allocation not given. After the first vaccine or placebo injection, samples were drawn on day 63. At a Boston site, the person donating was an adult of 18-55 years. General observations from the study: Breadth, reportedly substantial, characterized the spike-specific CD8+ and CD4+ T cell responses after vaccination.

The germline gives CDR1 LGHNA, CDR2 YSLEER. CDR3 length: 14 residues. Trimming pared 1 base from V and 10 bases from J, leaving 15 bases between. In regard to this clone: What it binds is not known.

The TCR comes from a person between 18 and 65 years old who received the Ad26.COV2.S COVID-19 vaccine or a placebo. Sequenced material: peripheral blood, taken in a trial of Ad26.COV2.S vaccine versus placebo. The chain joins TRBV4-3 to TRBJ2-3; tentatively, D is TRBD2 (5 bases). The CDR3 bases are TGCGCCAGCAGCCAAGTCCTGAGGCGGGCTCCGCAGTATTTT. This sequence encodes CASSQVLRRAPQYF.